The clone carrying this T cell receptor (beta chain) showed up many times. The antigen is undetermined. Amplification of TCR beta CDR3 regions used RNA as the template. When the TCR CDR3 underwent first-round RT-PCR, the HTBI primer set was used. TCRdb re-derived calls from the multiplex PCR reads in MiXCR, one entry per CDR3 protein. The repertoire holds more than 500,000 distinct CDR3 sequences, with about 15% as singletons. The V end was cut by 3 bases, the J end by 8 bases, with 16 bases between. The CDR3 extends over 14 amino acids. Germline lookup yields CDR1 PRHDT and CDR2 FYEKMQ (reference sequence). The entry originates in a study of T cells in Graves' hyperthyroidism and ophthalmopathy. General study findings and limits: Blood also showed most of the thyroid clonotypes that were expanded above 0.001. Researchers report that a 13 V-J model separated ophthalmopathy from stable hyperthyroidism. Progression to ophthalmopathy was predicted a median of roughly 6.8 months early.

Isolation of PBMCs was performed on around 10 ml fresh peripheral blood. The clonotype was recovered from a woman in her forties with Graves' ophthalmopathy. Sequenced input: blood. V and J are TRBV13 and TRBJ1-2, with a tentative D call TRBD1 (5 bases). CDR3 nucleotide sequence: TGTGCCAGCAGCTTGGAAGGGCAGGGTGGAGGCTACACCTTC. This translates into CASSLEGQGGGYTF.